This T cell receptor (beta chain) was recorded in a study of type 1 regulatory T cells. This clonotype was seen repeatedly, ten times or more. The antigen remains unidentified. From the reads, TCRdb called clonotypes with MiXCR, one entry per CDR3 protein. Altogether about 65,000 distinct CDR3 sequences are present, roughly 49% being singletons, with the ten largest covering 2% to 2.5%. Specimen: cultured non-Tr1 T cells, either the whole culture or a sorted T cell fraction (not recorded which). This TCR was sampled from a human donor in good health.

The CDR3 DNA reads as TGTGCCAGCAGAAGAGGAGGCGGGGAGCTGTTTTTT. This codes for CASRRGGGELFF. The rearrangement links TRBV7-9 to TRBJ2-2, with a possible D match to TRBD2 (5 bases). Germline loops: CDR1 SEHNR, CDR2 FQNEAQ (reference sequence). V was pared by 6 bases and J by 7 bases, with 9 bases between. There are 12 residues in the CDR3. Variable domain in full (rest from reference TRBV7-9 and TRBJ2-2): DTGVSQNPRHKITKRGQNVTFRCDPISEHNRLYWYRQTLGQGPEFLTYFQNEAQLEKSRLLSDRFSAERPKGSFSTLEIQRTEQGDSAMYLCASRRGGGELFFGEGSRLTVL.